This is a list of T cell receptor beta chains from one sample in a study of T cell responses to AZD1222 COVID-19 vaccine. TCRdb keeps only in-frame clones here, not all; method: immunoSEQ multiplex PCR. The sample records some 130,000 clones, approximately 90% being singletons. Here the sequenced sample was peripheral blood, taken on day 0 of AZD1222 vaccination. The origin of the receptors is an adult in good health. CDR3s include the opening cysteine and the closing phenylalanine or tryptophan. The order of the fields is CDR3 length, V gene, J gene, D gene, CDR3 protein. A D gene is named only where the DNA matches it firmly.

>16|TRBV9|TRBJ2-1|.
CASSVDWDTTYNEQFF
>14|TRBV5-1|TRBJ2-5|.
CASNYGGAQETQYF
>15|TRBV7-2|TRBJ1-1|.
CASSFRTDWNTEAFF
>14|TRBV11-3|TRBJ2-7|TRBD1
CASTPGGTPYEQYF
>13|TRBV30|TRBJ1-3|.
CAWGSGSGNTIYF
>15|TRBV6-5|TRBJ1-2|.
CASSYQSGLFDGYTF
>14|TRBV7-9|TRBJ1-2|TRBD1
CASSPAAGGYGYTF
>13|TRBV6-2/TRBV6-3|TRBJ1-2|TRBD1
CASSGDSNYGYTF
>12|TRBV24-1|TRBJ2-1|.
CATSDWADEQFF
>16|TRBV3-1/TRBV3-2|TRBJ1-6|.
CASSQGGRGNNSPLHF
>11|TRBV20-1|TRBJ1-1|.
CSARLNTEAFF
>14|TRBV15|TRBJ2-4|.
CATSRGTRGGIQYF
>13|TRBV7-3|TRBJ1-1|.
CASSMDPDTEAFF
>14|TRBV4-3|TRBJ1-1|.
CASSQDGVNTEAFF
>12|TRBV3-1/TRBV3-2|TRBJ1-1|.
CASSYHNTEAFF
>15|TRBV7-3|TRBJ2-2|TRBD2
CASSPVLAGAGELFF
>16|TRBV27|TRBJ1-4|TRBD1
CASSLSPGTGDEKLFF
>15|TRBV5-1|TRBJ1-6|.
CASSLEGRINSPLHF
>11|TRBV27|TRBJ2-7|.
CASSLSGEQYF
>14|TRBV7-8|TRBJ1-1|.
CASSLDGGNTEAFF
>16|TRBV13|TRBJ2-1|.
CASSPTGLRSYNEQFF
>11|TRBV30|TRBJ1-4|.
CAWSALGKLFF
>14|TRBV7-9|TRBJ1-3|TRBD1
CASRQGASGNTIYF
>18|TRBV19|TRBJ1-3|.
CASSIDGRGTSSGNTIYF
>15|TRBV6-7|TRBJ1-1|.
CASSSGIAMNTEAFF
>16|TRBV7-9|TRBJ1-6|.
CASSSTRAMGSSPLHF
>15|TRBV7-9|TRBJ1-1|.
CASSLTGPGGTEAFF
>16|TRBV24-1|TRBJ2-2|TRBD1
CATSDLGTGSAGELFF
>14|TRBV7-2|TRBJ2-7|.
CASSLAGIHYEQYF
>16|TRBV18|TRBJ1-4|TRBD1
CASSPTRQGTNEKLFF
>15|TRBV27|TRBJ2-7|TRBD1
CASSSQKGASYEQYF
>14|TRBV14|TRBJ2-3|.
CASSLRTTTDTQYF
>13|TRBV12-3/TRBV12-4|TRBJ2-2|.
CASRLTNTGELFF
>14|TRBV28|TRBJ1-5|.
CASSLLPGNQPQHF
>16|TRBV27|TRBJ2-1|TRBD2
CASRRISSGGDNEQFF
>14|TRBV27|TRBJ1-1|TRBD1
CASSLRDRDTEAFF
>15|TRBV5-4|TRBJ2-7|.
CASSPRPDLSYEQYF
>15|TRBV18|TRBJ2-7|.
CASSPRQGPSYEQYF
>13|TRBV15|TRBJ1-6|.
CATSRDRESPLHF
>15|TRBV4-2|TRBJ2-7|.
CASSPLGENSYEQYF
>17|TRBV5-1|TRBJ2-1|.
CASSRASTGPTYNEQFF
>16|TRBV5-5|TRBJ1-6|TRBD1
CASSRRTGENNSPLHF
>16|TRBV28|TRBJ1-5|.
CASSFLAIKGPQPQHF
>10|TRBV7-9|TRBJ2-5|.
CASSGETQYF
>13|TRBV9|TRBJ2-2|.
CASSVGGTGELFF
>18|TRBV19|TRBJ2-2|TRBD1
CASSPNTLADRETGELFF
>16|TRBV7-2|TRBJ2-2|.
CASSRTGRSNTGELFF
>15|TRBV24-1|TRBJ1-2|.
CATSDSVGPSYGYTF
>14|TRBV5-1|TRBJ2-3|TRBD2
CASSQGLVADTQYF
>17|TRBV10-3|TRBJ1-3|.
CAISPGLPRYSGNTIYF
>16|TRBV7-9|TRBJ1-2|TRBD1
CASKILGDRRIYGYTF
>13|TRBV5-1|TRBJ1-3|TRBD1
CASSTGQGDTIYF
>15|TRBV10-3|TRBJ1-1|.
CAISESPSPNTEAFF
>13|TRBV2|TRBJ1-2|.
CASSGRILSGYTF
>15|TRBV27|TRBJ1-3|TRBD1
CASSPSDRAGNTIYF
>13|TRBV29-1|TRBJ2-5|TRBD1
CSVEDREEETQYF
>12|TRBV12-3/TRBV12-4|TRBJ1-5|TRBD1
CASSLEGGPGHF
>13|TRBV12-3/TRBV12-4|TRBJ1-2|TRBD1
CASSGQGFYGYTF
>14|TRBV19|TRBJ1-1|.
CASSMEWTNTEAFF